Described below is a single TCR beta chain sequence and its context. Its matching antigen is unknown. The source of the sample is a study of shared clonotypes between healthy human individuals. Study-level information: The donor group consisted of a couple of women and three men, aged 18 to 49. General study points: Shared clonotypes: about 5.3% naive CD4, around 3.5% naive CD8, around 2.4% memory CD4, 0.4% memory CD8. In this cohort, only blood was sampled, and tissue repertoires likely differ.

Per the germline V gene, CDR1 is MNHEY and CDR2 is SVGAGI. The J segment lost 0 bases and the V segment lost 7 bases, leaving 7 bases of the junction unmatched. The CDR3 loop spans 15 amino acids. Assay runs were performed at deep level. Data came from immunoSEQ multiplex PCR; TCRdb stores just in-frame clones and leaves some out. The table lists about 710,000 clones, 72% of them singletons. Sequencing was carried out using memory CD4+ T cells sorted from blood. As for subset: CD45RA-negative fraction. This sequence joins TRBV6-5 and TRBJ2-7; 9 bases are a match to TRBD2. The origin of this receptor is a woman in her twenties or thirties in good health. DNA for the CDR3: TGTGCCAGCACTAAAGCGGGAGGTAGCTCCTACGAGCAGTACTTC. Translated, it gives CASTKAGGSSYEQYF.